This TCR beta chain derives from a study of molecular identifiers for immune sequencing clone quantification. From the PCR reads, TCRdb called clonotypes with MiXCR, one entry per CDR3 protein. In the table there are 400,000 to 600,000 distinct CDR3 sequences, under 30% of which are singletons. General study findings and limits: Sizes of highly expanded clones could be underestimated through identical TCRs sharing a barcode.

This clonotype turned up a few times. Its matching antigen is unknown. The sorting of naive CD8 T cells used the CD8+CD4-CCR7+CD45RA+ phenotype. This CDR3 has 14 amino acids. Between the trimmed V and J ends, which lost 4 bases and 2 bases, there was a span of 9 bases. Germline CDR1 reads SEHNR; CDR2 reads FQNEAQ (reference sequence). The chain employs TRBV7-9 and TRBJ1-3; D uncertain. This clonotype was sampled from a human donor in good health. Some libraries in this study had Jurkat cell RNA spiked in. Sequencing was done on a sample of naive CD8+ T cells from blood, with Jurkat cell RNA spiked in. Subset of the sample: FACS-sorted CD8+CD4-CCR7+CD45RA+ naive T cells. In DNA, the CDR3 is TGTGCCAGCAGCTGGACCGAGACTGGAAACACCATATATTTT. Amino acid sequence: CASSWTETGNTIYF.